This T cell receptor beta chain was sequenced for a study of CD8 T cells in Susac syndrome. The RNA input was about 0.5 to 1 ug, and it was reverse transcribed with random hexamers. TCRdb passed the immunoSEQ multiplex PCR reads through MiXCR, listing each CDR3 protein once. The table includes some 200,000 distinct CDR3 sequences, roughly 96% detected once. CDR3 length: 14 amino acids. Germline V gene lookup returns CDR1 SGHRS and CDR2 YFSETQ. V was clipped by 4 bases and J by 7 bases; unmatched bases: 10. Sequenced input: CD4+ T cells from PBMCs. The sequence derives from a human donor with multiple sclerosis. V usage is TRBV5-1 and J usage is TRBJ2-7, with 8 bases identical to TRBD1. The CDR3 sequence is CASSPRTGLREQYF. The CDR3 coding sequence is TGCGCCAGCAGCCCACGGACAGGGTTGAGGGAGCAGTACTTC.